The TCR beta chain described here comes from a study of blood T cell repertoires in COVID-19. Study overall: Italy, Spain and the United States were the sources of the convalescent and acute COVID-19 samples. PBMCs, B-cell-depleted T cells, or T cells were the source of the cDNA or gDNA that made up the material.

Trimming cost V 1 base and J 4 bases; bases outside gene matches: 6. Germline CDR1 is SGHVS and CDR2 is FQNEAQ. There are 16 residues in the CDR3. Per the study methods: Reference gene primer amplification gave estimated nucleated cell counts. Only in-frame clones appear in the TCRdb table, and some are missing; sequencing was by immunoSEQ multiplex PCR. That table furnishes V, J and clone size, whereas the DNA furnished D and trimming. The table shows about 210,000 clones, with around 84% occurring only once. V is TRBV7-8 and J is TRBJ1-5; TRBD1 agrees at 8 bases. The sequenced sample consisted of peripheral blood. The sequence derives from a man aged 40-55 years who had recovered from COVID-19. The DNA of the CDR3 is TGTGCCAGCAGCTTAGGGCGGACAGGGCGTAATCAGCCCCAGCATTTT. This sequence encodes CASSLGRTGRNQPQHF.